This TCR beta chain derives from a study of OX40 agonist ivuxolimab in advanced cancers. Study-wide findings and caveats: Which antigen the expanded peripheral T cells recognized is unknown.

The CDR3 totals 15 residues. Germline trimming cut 0 bases from V and 4 bases from J; bases unmatched to any gene: 5. Germline V gene sequence: CDR1 SGHNT, CDR2 YYREEE (reference sequence). Concerning this clone: What it binds is not known.

Some clones are missing from TCRdb's copy, which holds only in-frame ones; the method was immunoSEQ multiplex PCR. The sample has some 97,000 clones; approximately 89% are singletons. This material consisted of CD4+ or CD8+ T cells sorted from blood, taken in a trial of the OX40 agonist ivuxolimab. The receptor comes from an adult with an advanced solid tumor such as melanoma, head and neck, liver or kidney cancer. J is TRBJ2-5 and V is TRBV5-4; 8 bases match TRBD1. The CDR3 DNA sequence: TGTGCCAGCAGCTTGGGCAGGGGGCCGACAGAGACCCAGTACTTC. This translates into CASSLGRGPTETQYF.